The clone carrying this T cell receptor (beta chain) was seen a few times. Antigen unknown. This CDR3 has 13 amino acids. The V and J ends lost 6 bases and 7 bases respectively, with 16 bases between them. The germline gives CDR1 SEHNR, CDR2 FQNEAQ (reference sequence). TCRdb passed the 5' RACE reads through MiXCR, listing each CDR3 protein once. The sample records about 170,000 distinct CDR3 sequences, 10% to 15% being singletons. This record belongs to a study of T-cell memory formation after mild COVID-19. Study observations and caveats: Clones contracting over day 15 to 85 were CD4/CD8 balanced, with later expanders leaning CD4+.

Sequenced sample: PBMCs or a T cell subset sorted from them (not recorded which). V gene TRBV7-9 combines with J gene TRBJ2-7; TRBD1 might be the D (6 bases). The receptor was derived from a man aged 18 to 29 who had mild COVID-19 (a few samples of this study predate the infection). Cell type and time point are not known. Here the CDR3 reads CASSFQGGTEQYF. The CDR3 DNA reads TGTGCCAGCAGTTTCCAAGGGGGTACGGAGCAGTACTTC.